The clone carrying this TCR beta chain appeared a single time. Its antigen is as yet unknown. This record belongs to a study of PD-1 blockade in classical Hodgkin lymphoma. The CDR3 loop spans 14 amino acids. Germline values: CDR1 SEHNR, CDR2 FQNEAQ (reference sequence). Trimming removed 4 bases at V and 2 bases at J, with 12 bases between. The study, taken as a whole, reports: CD4+ TCR diversity, unlike CD8+, rose significantly by C4D1.

Described time point: cycle 4 day 1 (C4D1), after five to seven weeks of nivolumab. Each patient's relapse followed autologous stem cell transplantation, and brentuximab vedotin exposure varied. From thawed PBMCs, CD4+ T cells were purified using magnetic negative selection. Generated by immunoSEQ multiplex PCR, the TCRdb table keeps only in-frame clones and is missing some. The sample lists 30,000 or so clones; more than 85% were seen once. The origin of this receptor is a human donor with classical Hodgkin lymphoma. The specimen was CD4+ T cells from blood, collected before the fourth cycle of nivolumab. This sequence joins TRBV7-9 and TRBJ2-7, with a weak D call TRBD1 (7 bases). CDR3 coding DNA: TGTGCCAGCAGCTGGCGGGACAGAGCCTACGAGCAGTACTTC. The encoded protein is CASSWRDRAYEQYF. Together with reference TRBV7-9 and TRBJ2-7, the CDR3 gives the full variable domain: DTGVSQNPRHKITKRGQNVTFRCDPISEHNRLYWYRQTLGQGPEFLTYFQNEAQLEKSRLLSDRFSAERPKGSFSTLEIQRTEQGDSAMYLCASSWRDRAYEQYFGPGTRLTVT.